The rows below give T cell receptor beta chains drawn from one sample of a study of beta chain features in type 1 diabetes. Clones were sequenced by immunoSEQ multiplex PCR, and TCRdb holds only the in-frame ones, with some missing. The sample yields 200,000 to 250,000 clones, over 11% seen once. The sequencing sample was made of naive CD4+ T cells from blood. These receptors were obtained from a man aged 25 to 45 with type 1 diabetes. Both conserved end residues are part of each CDR3. D genes are given only for firm matches. Rows give clone size only sometimes, using once, few, many, or a class for an expanded clone.

v_gene	j_gene	abundance	d_gene	CDR3aa	CDR3nt
TRBV5-1	TRBJ2-1	-	TRBD1	CASSPDRVYNEQFF	TGCGCCAGCAGCCCGGACAGGGTGTACAATGAGCAGTTCTTC
TRBV7-2	TRBJ2-3	-	TRBD2	CASSSASGRGGYTQYF	TGTGCCAGCAGCTCGGCTAGCGGGAGGGGGGGATATACGCAGTATTTT
TRBV28	TRBJ1-2	few	TRBD1	CASSSGQVTSGYTF	TGTGCCAGCAGTTCGGGACAGGTCACTTCTGGCTACACCTTC
TRBV5-6	TRBJ2-1	-	-	CASSFGEYNEQFF	TGTGCCAGCAGCTTCGGGGAGTACAATGAGCAGTTCTTC
TRBV5-1	TRBJ1-1	few	-	CASSLDTGKTEAFF	TGCGCCAGCAGCTTGGACACCGGGAAGACTGAAGCTTTCTTT
TRBV5-1	TRBJ2-2	-	TRBD1	CASSPGTVNTGELFF	TGCGCCAGCAGCCCTGGGACAGTAAACACCGGGGAGCTGTTTTTT
TRBV2	TRBJ2-7	-	TRBD2	CASSPLAGAYEQYF	TGTGCCAGCAGTCCTTTAGCGGGGGCCTACGAGCAGTACTTC
TRBV11-3	TRBJ2-2	-	-	CASSLVPSAGELFF	TGTGCCAGCAGCTTAGTGCCCTCAGCCGGGGAGCTGTTTTTT
TRBV5-1	TRBJ2-3	few	TRBD2	CASSASGGAADTQYF	TGCGCCAGCAGCGCTAGCGGGGGGGCCGCAGATACGCAGTATTTT
TRBV19	TRBJ1-1	-	TRBD1	CASSTGQGTEAFF	TGTGCCAGTAGTACCGGACAGGGTACTGAAGCTTTCTTT
TRBV15	TRBJ1-5	-	-	CATSRDLKTGLNNQPQHF	TGTGCCACCAGCAGAGATTTGAAGACGGGGTTAAACAATCAGCCCCAGCATTTT
TRBV2	TRBJ2-7	-	TRBD2	CASSPKTSGTYEQYF	TGTGCCAGCAGTCCGAAGACTAGCGGAACCTACGAGCAGTACTTC
TRBV19	TRBJ1-6	few	-	CASTKVPQGINSPLHF	TGTGCCAGTACCAAAGTACCTCAGGGGATCAATTCACCCCTCCACTTT
TRBV29-1	TRBJ2-1	-	-	CSGTVHNEQFF	TGCAGCGGGACAGTGCACAATGAGCAGTTCTTC
TRBV5-1	TRBJ1-5	-	-	CASSPTSDQPQHF	TGCGCCAGCAGCCCGACGAGCGATCAGCCCCAGCATTTT
TRBV30	TRBJ1-4	-	-	CAWGATTNEKLFF	TGTGCCTGGGGGGCGACAACTAATGAAAAACTGTTTTTT
TRBV9	TRBJ1-2	few	TRBD1	CASSVGVQGARGYTF	TGTGCCAGCAGCGTAGGGGTACAGGGGGCGCGTGGCTACACCTTC
TRBV5-1	TRBJ2-1	few	TRBD1	CASSLASQGGNEQFF	TGCGCCAGCAGCTTGGCTTCACAGGGGGGCAATGAGCAGTTCTTC
TRBV5-1	TRBJ1-2	few	TRBD1	CASSSDGTGGSGYTF	TGCGCCAGCAGCTCGGATGGGACAGGGGGGAGTGGCTACACCTTC
TRBV18	TRBJ1-2	few	TRBD1	CASSLPTGNNYGYTF	TGTGCCAGCTCACTCCCGACAGGGAACAACTATGGCTACACCTTC
TRBV7-2	TRBJ2-5	-	TRBD1	CASSYRTGRSETQYF	TGTGCCAGCAGCTACCGGACAGGGCGATCGGAGACCCAGTACTTC
TRBV4-1	TRBJ2-1	few	TRBD2	CASSQGVSGGESSYNEQFF	TGCGCCAGCAGCCAAGGGGTTAGCGGGGGCGAGAGCTCCTACAATGAGCAGTTCTTC
TRBV2	TRBJ1-2	-	-	CASSEGLDGGYTF	TGTGCCAGCAGTGAAGGGCTAGACGGTGGCTACACCTTC
TRBV15	TRBJ1-6	few	TRBD1	CATSRRPDRDNSPLHF	TGTGCCACCAGCAGACGTCCGGACAGGGATAATTCACCCCTCCACTTT
TRBV6-6	TRBJ2-2	few	-	CASSLDTGELFF	TGTGCCAGCAGTCTCGACACCGGGGAGCTGTTTTTT
TRBV27	TRBJ1-1	few	TRBD1	CASSGLGTGGTEAFF	TGTGCCAGCAGTGGTCTCGGGACAGGGGGCACTGAAGCTTTCTTT
TRBV5-4	TRBJ2-5	-	-	CASSPDTSGQETQYF	TGTGCCAGCAGCCCGGATACCAGCGGCCAAGAGACCCAGTACTTC
TRBV2	TRBJ1-2	once	-	CASSENILGGSNYGYTF	TGTGCCAGCAGTGAAAATATTCTGGGGGGTTCTAACTATGGCTACACCTTC
TRBV21-1	TRBJ2-5	-	-	CASSKRRGSAQYF	TGTGCCAGCAGCAAAAGGAGGGGATCGGCCCAGTACTTC
TRBV19	TRBJ2-7	-	-	CASRRSTEYEQYF	TGTGCCAGTCGGAGGTCGACGGAGTACGAGCAGTACTTC
TRBV7-9	TRBJ2-2	few	TRBD2	CASSSPLLTSGNTGELFF	TGTGCCAGCAGCTCACCATTACTGACTAGCGGGAACACCGGGGAGCTGTTTTTT
TRBV11-2	TRBJ1-6	few	TRBD1	CASSSGQGGNSPLHF	TGTGCCAGCAGCTCGGGACAGGGCGGGAATTCACCCCTCCACTTT
TRBV5-1	TRBJ2-3	-	TRBD2	CASSFSGRDTDTQYF	TGCGCCAGCAGCTTTAGCGGGAGGGACACAGATACGCAGTATTTT
TRBV7-9	TRBJ1-2	few	-	CASSTRGSYTF	TGTGCCAGCAGCACCCGGGGTAGCTACACCTTC
TRBV19	TRBJ2-2	few	TRBD1	CASSMTGANTGELFF	TGTGCCAGTAGTATGACAGGGGCGAACACCGGGGAGCTGTTTTTT
TRBV7-9	TRBJ2-5	-	-	CASSVGATSRETQYF	TGTGCCAGCAGCGTGGGTGCCACCTCCAGGGAGACCCAGTACTTC
TRBV6-1	TRBJ1-1	few	-	CASSEALGQTEAFF	TGTGCCAGCAGTGAAGCGCTGGGGCAGACTGAAGCTTTCTTT
TRBV10-3	TRBJ2-7	few	TRBD1	CAIKAGQGAYEQYF	TGTGCCATCAAGGCGGGACAGGGGGCCTACGAGCAGTACTTC
TRBV5-4	TRBJ2-5	-	-	CASSLGLASGYQETQYF	TGTGCCAGCAGCTTGGGTCTAGCGTCAGGGTACCAAGAGACCCAGTACTTC
TRBV11-2	TRBJ2-5	few	-	CASSLVGTPSQETQYF	TGTGCCAGCAGCTTAGTCGGGACACCAAGCCAAGAGACCCAGTACTTC
TRBV5-1	TRBJ2-7	few	-	CASSLAEGETYEQYF	TGCGCCAGCAGCTTGGCCGAGGGGGAAACCTACGAGCAGTACTTC
TRBV29-1	TRBJ2-1	-	TRBD1	CSVETGYSYNEQFF	TGCAGCGTGGAGACAGGGTACTCCTACAATGAGCAGTTCTTC
TRBV19	TRBJ2-6	-	-	CASSIRQGKSGANVLTF	TGTGCCAGTAGTATTAGGCAGGGGAAATCTGGGGCCAACGTCCTGACTTTC
TRBV28	TRBJ2-7	few	TRBD1	CASSFGTALYEQYF	TGTGCCAGCAGTTTCGGGACAGCCCTCTACGAGCAGTACTTC
TRBV19	TRBJ1-2	-	-	CASSIPDRTWGYTF	TGTGCCAGTAGTATTCCCGACAGGACGTGGGGCTACACCTTC
TRBV5-6	TRBJ2-7	few	-	CASSLEARGEQYF	TGTGCCAGCAGCTTGGAGGCCAGAGGCGAGCAGTACTTC
TRBV30	TRBJ1-5	-	-	CAWSVAVGQPQHF	TGTGCCTGGAGTGTGGCGGTGGGTCAGCCCCAGCATTTT
TRBV18	TRBJ1-1	-	-	CASSTAAGHNTEAFF	TGTGCCAGCTCAACCGCTGCAGGGCACAACACTGAAGCTTTCTTT
TRBV11-2	TRBJ1-1	-	-	CASTSRQGILNTEAFF	TGTGCCAGCACGAGTCGGCAGGGAATATTGAACACTGAAGCTTTCTTT
TRBV11-2	TRBJ2-3	-	-	CASSLPGGAGSGLTQYF	TGTGCCAGCAGCCTGCCAGGCGGGGCGGGTTCCGGGCTGACGCAGTATTTT
TRBV2	TRBJ1-5	-	TRBD1	CASSEHRGQPQHF	TGTGCCAGCAGCGAACACAGGGGTCAGCCCCAGCATTTT
TRBV11-2	TRBJ1-2	few	-	CASSTDRTYGYTF	TGTGCCAGCAGCACCGACAGGACCTATGGCTACACCTTC
TRBV6-5	TRBJ2-6	-	-	CASSYGDSGANVLTF	TGTGCCAGCAGTTACGGAGATTCTGGGGCCAACGTCCTGACTTTC
TRBV10-3	TRBJ2-7	-	-	CAITTGLGYEQYF	TGTGCCATCACAACAGGGTTAGGATACGAGCAGTACTTC
TRBV15	TRBJ1-3	-	-	CATSRDLVGRNTIYF	TGTGCCACCAGCAGAGATCTAGTAGGCCGAAACACCATATATTTT